Following are 7 T cell receptor beta chains from one sample sequenced in a study of T-cell reconstitution after alpha-beta-depleted transplantation in children. Molecular barcoding with unique molecular identifiers was used for the TCRbeta library. MiXCR was run by TCRdb on the PCR reads, yielding one entry per CDR3 protein. The sample holds about 270,000 distinct CDR3 sequences, more than 8% seen once. The source was PBMCs from the stem cell graft donor, collected from the stem cell graft. The receptors here all came from a human donor who donated a stem cell graft to a child with SCID.

This sequence joins TRBV9 and TRBJ1-3; weak D call: TRBD1 (5 bases). Germline CDR1 and CDR2: SGDLS and YYNGEE. V was pared by 6 bases and J by 0 bases, with 10 bases between. The CDR3 has 14 amino acids. CDR3 sequence reads: CASTDRHSGNTIYF. The CDR3 nucleotides are TGTGCCAGCACCGACAGACACTCTGGAAACACCATATATTTT.

This clonotype was observed a few times. V gene TRBV10-3 combines with J gene TRBJ1-3; D gene unclear. V was clipped by 3 bases and J by 0 bases, with 12 bases between them. Germline CDR1 ENHRY, CDR2 SYGVKD. There are 16 residues in the CDR3. The chain's CDR3 is CAISEHDGPSGNTIYF. Written as DNA, the CDR3 is TGTGCCATCAGTGAACACGATGGGCCCTCTGGAAACACCATATATTTT.

This clonotype has only a few counts. The chain couples TRBV15 to TRBJ1-2, with TRBD1 matching 9 bases. This CDR3 region has 15 residues. With 4 bases clipped from V and 2 bases from J, the junction kept 5 bases outside the gene matches. Germline V gene lookup returns CDR1 LNHNV and CDR2 YYDKDF (reference sequence). The CDR3 region has the DNA TGTGCCACCAGCACTCGGACAGGGGTGAACTATGGCTACACCTTC. As protein: CATSTRTGVNYGYTF.

This clonotype occurred a few times. The DNA for the CDR3 is TGTGCCAGCAGTTTTGGGCTAGCGCCGTTCTTC. Protein sequence: CASSFGLAPFF. The chain recombines TRBV12-3 or TRBV12-4 with TRBJ2-1; D possibly corresponds to TRBD2 (6 bases). The CDR3 covers 11 residues. The V gene lost 3 bases and the J gene lost 15 bases, with 12 bases spanning the gap.

This clonotype was seen repeatedly, ten times or more. The rearrangement uses TRBV11-2 and TRBJ1-1; D gene ambiguous. V lost 0 bases and J lost 3, with 5 bases in between. CDR1 SGHAT and CDR2 FQNNGV come from the germline V gene. This CDR3 is built from 13 residues. The CDR3 nucleotides are TGTGCCAGCAGCTTAGATTCGGACACTGAAGCTTTCTTT. It specifies CASSLDSDTEAFF.

In its sample, this clonotype was seen a few times. The rearrangement links TRBV12-3 or TRBV12-4 to TRBJ2-5, with D tentatively TRBD2 (7 bases). Trimming stripped 7 bases from V and 5 bases from J, with 11 bases between. The CDR3 consists of 12 residues. CDR3 loop: CASKGGIETQYF. The CDR3 bases are TGTGCCAGCAAGGGGGGGATTGAGACCCAGTACTTC.

This clonotype was counted a few times. The V and J genes are TRBV21-1 and TRBJ1-1. TRBV21-1 is deemed a pseudogene. The length of the CDR3 is 17 residues. CDR3 amino acids: CASRKGPPIAENTEAFF. The CDR3 nucleotides read TGTGCCAGCAGAAAAGGACCTCCCATCGCTGAGAACACTGAAGCTTTCTTT.